Below are 27 T cell receptor beta chains sequenced from a single sample in a study of OX40 agonist ivuxolimab in advanced cancers. Here immunoSEQ multiplex PCR was the method, and the copy in TCRdb shows in-frame clones only, minus some. The table records approximately 35,000 clones, around 74% of them present only once. The sample here was CD4+ or CD8+ T cells sorted from blood, taken in a trial of the OX40 agonist ivuxolimab. These receptors originate from an adult with an advanced solid tumor such as melanoma, head and neck, liver or kidney cancer.

CDR3 region: CAWSAGGLLSNTEAFF. The CDR3 DNA follows: TGTGCCTGGAGTGCAGGGGGTCTATTGTCGAACACTGAAGCTTTCTTT. The J gene is TRBJ1-1, the V gene TRBV30, with 7 bases that match TRBD1. This CDR3 spans 16 amino acids. V shed 1 base, J shed 1 base, and the junction held 9 bases outside the gene matches. Germline V gene data show CDR1 as GTSNPN and CDR2 as SVGIG (reference sequence).

CDR3 in DNA: TGTGCCACCAGCAGAGAAGCGGGGGGGTATTCGGATGAGCAGTTCTTC. It yields the protein CATSREAGGYSDEQFF. The V and J genes are TRBV15 and TRBJ2-1, with 10 bases identical to TRBD2. Per the germline V gene, CDR1 is LNHNV and CDR2 is YYDKDF (reference sequence). The CDR3 contains 16 residues. V lost 0 bases and J lost 8; bases outside the gene matches: 7.

The gene calls are TRBV5-1 and TRBJ2-2; no firm D call. CDR3 length equals 14 residues. The germline V gene encodes CDR1 SGHRS and CDR2 YFSETQ. With 0 bases removed from V and 5 bases from J, the gap between germline ends came to 8 bases. For the CDR3, the DNA is TGCGCCAGCAGCTTGGGAAAGGCGACCGGGGAGCTGTTTTTT. It codes for CASSLGKATGELFF.

The chain uses TRBV5-5 and TRBJ1-2, with D possibly matching TRBD1 (5 bases). From germline, CDR1 is SGHKS and CDR2 YYEKEE (reference sequence). The V and J ends lost 4 bases and 7 bases respectively, with 14 bases between them. This CDR3 contains 13 residues. CDR3 DNA sequence: TGTGCCAGCAGCGCGCGGGGGGAACTTGGCTACACCTTC. Translation: CASSARGELGYTF. Based on the CDR3 plus reference TRBV5-5 and TRBJ1-2, the full variable domain is DAGVTQSPTHLIKTRGQQVTLRCSPISGHKSVSWYQQVLGQGPQFIFQYYEKEERGRGNFPDRFSARQFPNYSSELNVNALLLGDSALYLCASSARGELGYTFGSGTRLTVV.

CDR3: CASRPPTSGGEETQYF. The CDR3 DNA reads as TGTGCCAGCAGGCCCCCTACTAGCGGGGGGGAGGAGACCCAGTACTTC. The chain couples TRBV2 to TRBJ2-5; 13 bases fit TRBD2. This CDR3 is 16 amino acids long. The trim removed 6 bases at V and 5 bases at J, leaving 9 bases unmatched. Looked up from germline, CDR1 is SNHLY and CDR2 is FYNNEI.

There are a few counts of this clone. The J gene is TRBJ1-6, the V gene TRBV5-6, with D maybe TRBD1 (6 bases). The CDR3 loop spans 15 amino acids. The V end lost 0 bases, the J end lost 3 bases, and 7 bases lay between the germline ends. The germline CDR1 and CDR2 sequences are SGHDT and YYEEEE. The CDR3 here is CASSLAGVYNSPLHF. Here the CDR3 DNA reads TGTGCCAGCAGCTTGGCAGGGGTCTATAATTCACCCCTCCACTTT.

V and J are TRBV2 and TRBJ1-1; D is ambiguous. Trimming pared 2 bases from V and 10 bases from J, leaving 8 bases between. The CDR3 totals 11 residues. Per the germline V gene, CDR1 is SNHLY and CDR2 is FYNNEI. The CDR3 DNA follows: TGTGCCAGCAGTGAAATTTTATCAGCTTTCTTT. As protein: CASSEILSAFF.

The chain links TRBV2 to TRBJ1-4; D gene uncertain. CDR1 is SNHLY and CDR2 is FYNNEI in the germline V gene. The V gene lost 7 bases and the J gene lost 4 bases, with 16 bases spanning the gap. This CDR3 contains 15 residues. CDR3 residues: CASIRVRRFNEKLFF. The CDR3 nucleotides are TGTGCCAGCATTCGGGTCCGGAGATTTAATGAAAAACTGTTTTTT.

The chain combines TRBV5-1 with TRBJ1-4, with D perhaps matching TRBD1 (5 bases). CDR1 and CDR2 (germline): SGHRS, YFSETQ. With 7 bases removed from V and 8 bases from J, the gap between germline ends came to 18 bases. CDR3 size: 14 residues. The CDR3 bases are TGCGCCAGCGGGATTTTGGGGCAAAGGGAAAAACTGTTTTTT. Residues: CASGILGQREKLFF. Drawing the rest from reference TRBV5-1 and TRBJ1-4, the complete variable domain is KAGVTQTPRYLIKTRGQQVTLSCSPISGHRSVSWYQQTPGQGLQFLFEYFSETQRNKGNFPGRFSGRQFSNSRSEMNVSTLELGDSALYLCASGILGQREKLFFGSGTQLSVL.

This clone was observed a handful of times. The rearrangement uses TRBV7-8 and TRBJ1-2; 7 bases fit TRBD1. The CDR3 sequence is 12 residues long. J lost 7 bases, V lost 4 bases, and 3 bases had no gene match. Germline CDR1 reads SGHVS; CDR2 reads FQNEAQ. The CDR3 bases are TGTGCCAGCAGCTCGACAGGGACTGGCTACACCTTC. Protein sequence: CASSSTGTGYTF.

The J gene is TRBJ1-1, the V gene TRBV27; D not resolved. This CDR3 is 14 amino acids long. Germline CDR1 is MNHEY and CDR2 is SMNVEV (reference sequence). V lost 10 bases and J lost 4, with 19 bases in between. In DNA, the CDR3 is TGTGCCAATGACGGTCTGGACGTTTGCACTGAAGCTTTCTTT. Translated: CANDGLDVCTEAFF.

V usage is TRBV6-6 and J usage is TRBJ2-7, with a possible D match to TRBD1 (6 bases). The germline gives CDR1 MNHNY, CDR2 SVGAGI (reference sequence). The CDR3 is 13 residues long. Trimming removed 5 bases from V and 7 bases from J, with 15 bases in between. CDR3 protein: CASSPGERREQYF. The CDR3 coding sequence is TGTGCCAGCAGTCCAGGGGAGCGGCGGGAGCAGTACTTC.

The chain employs TRBV5-5 and TRBJ1-2, with D tentatively TRBD1 (5 bases). The V gene's germline CDR1 is SGHKS and CDR2 YYEKEE (reference sequence). The CDR3 is 15 residues long. Between the trimmed V and J ends, which lost 6 bases and 0 bases, there was a span of 15 bases. The CDR3, as DNA: TGTGCCAGCACCCACCGGGACGGAGCTAACTATGGCTACACCTTC. Translating gives CASTHRDGANYGYTF.

Notes on this clone: The junction shows a germline mismatch at one end, possibly a read error. This chain uses TRBV19 with TRBJ2-1, with 16 bases lining up with TRBD2. In germline, CDR1 is LNHDA, CDR2 SQIVND (reference sequence). The CDR3 length is 13 residues. In DNA, the CDR3 is TGTGCCAGTAGTATGGGGACTAGCGGGGGGGAACTCTTC. This translates into CASSMGTSGGELF.

V is TRBV19 and J is TRBJ1-2, with TRBD1 identical over 7 bases. The junction had 8 bases not matched to a gene; V was cut back by 4 bases and J by 3 bases. This CDR3 is built from 15 residues. The germline CDR1 and CDR2 sequences are LNHDA and SQIVND (reference sequence). CDR3 amino acids: CASSRQGGVDYGYTF. The DNA of the CDR3 is TGTGCCAGTAGTAGACAGGGAGGGGTCGACTATGGCTACACCTTC.

This clone was found once. The chain carries TRBV6-5 and TRBJ1-2; no reliable D call. CDR1 and CDR2 from the germline V gene are MNHEY and SVGAGI. CDR3 length: 15 residues. V shed 0 bases and J shed 1 base, with 9 bases lying between them. Here the CDR3 reads CASSYSITINYGYTF. CDR3 nucleotides: TGTGCCAGCAGTTACTCGATTACTATTAACTATGGCTACACCTTC.

The CDR3: CASSTDRGVSTDTQYF. DNA of the CDR3: TGTGCCAGTAGTACTGACAGGGGGGTAAGCACAGATACGCAGTATTTT. The V and J genes are TRBV19 and TRBJ2-3; 9 bases align to TRBD1. This CDR3 contains 16 residues. Germline V gives CDR1 LNHDA, CDR2 SQIVND (reference sequence). J lost 0 bases, V lost 4 bases, and 5 bases had no gene match.

The CDR3 is CASSPGHLYEQYF. The CDR3 region has the DNA TGTGCCAGCAGCCCCGGACACCTGTACGAGCAGTACTTC. The rearrangement links TRBV7-2 to TRBJ2-7; TRBD1 might be the D (5 bases). Trimming took 5 bases from V and 4 from J, leaving 12 bases between them. The CDR3 loop spans 13 amino acids. Germline CDR1 is SGHTA and CDR2 is FQGNSA. Looking up the rest from reference TRBV7-2 and TRBJ2-7 gives the full variable domain: GAGVSQSPSNKVTEKGKDVELRCDPISGHTALYWYRQSLGQGLEFLIYFQGNSAPDKSGLPSDRFSAERTGGSVSTLTIQRTQQEDSAVYLCASSPGHLYEQYFGPGTRLTVT.

The genes are TRBV29-1 and TRBJ2-4; D could derive from TRBD1 or TRBD2 (5 bases each). V was pared by 8 bases and J by 7 bases, with 15 bases between. CDR1 SQVTM and CDR2 ANQGSEA come from the germline V gene. The CDR3 loop spans 12 amino acids. CDR3: CSFNQGPNIQYF. Here the CDR3 DNA reads TGCAGCTTCAACCAGGGACCCAACATTCAGTACTTC.

This chain links TRBV6-6 with TRBJ1-2, with 7 bases aligning to TRBD1. Germline CDR1 reads MNHNY; CDR2 reads SVGAGI (reference sequence). The V gene end was trimmed by 6 bases and the J gene end by 8 bases; junction bases not matched to a gene: 3. The CDR3 is 11 amino acids. The CDR3 is CASRTGSGYTF. The CDR3 bases are TGTGCCAGCAGGACAGGGAGCGGCTACACCTTC.

DNA for the CDR3: TGTGCCAGCAGATACGGGATATACGAGCAGTACTTC. Translating it yields CASRYGIYEQYF. The V and J genes are TRBV6-5 and TRBJ2-7; tentatively, D is TRBD2 (5 bases). The CDR3 has 12 amino acids. Trimming removed 6 bases from V and 4 bases from J, with 10 bases in between. The V gene's germline CDR1 is MNHEY and CDR2 SVGAGI.

This clone was recorded a few times. V and J are TRBV19 and TRBJ2-5, with D maybe TRBD2 (6 bases). The V gene's germline CDR1 is LNHDA and CDR2 SQIVND (reference sequence). V was clipped by 2 bases and J by 1 base, with 11 bases between them. This CDR3 region has 15 residues. The DNA of the CDR3 is TGTGCCAGTAGTATACGGTTGGGGGGCCAAGAGACCCAGTACTTC. Its translation is CASSIRLGGQETQYF.

The table lists this clone with a few counts. The rearrangement links TRBV5-1 to TRBJ1-1; no firm D call. From germline, CDR1 is SGHRS and CDR2 YFSETQ. The V gene lost 2 bases and the J gene lost 2 bases, with 19 bases spanning the gap. The CDR3 contains 17 residues. As DNA, the CDR3 is TGCGCCAGCAGCTTCGGGTCCCGGTTCGCCGGCAACACTGAAGCTTTCTTT. Translated: CASSFGSRFAGNTEAFF.

Concerning this clone itself: Sequence at one end of the junction differs from germline and may be a read error. The chain recombines TRBV5-1 with TRBJ1-6; D is possibly TRBD1 (5 bases). Germline-derived CDR1 and CDR2 are SGHRS and YFSETQ. The CDR3 length is 14 residues. The CDR3 DNA sequence: TGCGCCAGCAGCGCCGGGACGACCAATTCACCCCCCCACTTT. Its translation: CASSAGTTNSPPHF.

This chain connects TRBV4-1 to TRBJ2-2; D not certain. V lost 4 bases, J lost 6 bases, and 15 bases lay in between. The germline CDR1 and CDR2 sequences are MGHRA and YSYEKL. The CDR3 loop spans 15 amino acids. CDR3 nucleotide sequence: TGCGCCAGCAGCCCGATCTTAAGGGCGCCCGGGGAGCTGTTTTTT. Translation: CASSPILRAPGELFF.

This clone turned up a few times. The chain has TRBV5-4 and TRBJ1-2, with TRBD1 matching over 8 bases. Germline assignment: CDR1 SGHNT and CDR2 YYREEE (reference sequence). The junction had 2 bases not matched to a gene; V was cut back by 0 bases and J by 4 bases. This CDR3 is built from 14 residues. CDR3 coding DNA: TGTGCCAGCAGCTTGGAGACAGGGGCCTATGGCTACACCTTC. This codes for CASSLETGAYGYTF.

The chain employs TRBV19 and TRBJ2-1, with D hard to call. This CDR3 has 12 amino acids. CDR1 is LNHDA and CDR2 is SQIVND in the germline V gene (reference sequence). V was shortened by 7 bases and J by 9 bases, with 13 bases between the two germline ends. The CDR3 region has the DNA TGTGCCAGTATTAGAGAGCCCGGTGAGCAGTTCTTC. It is translated as CASIREPGEQFF.